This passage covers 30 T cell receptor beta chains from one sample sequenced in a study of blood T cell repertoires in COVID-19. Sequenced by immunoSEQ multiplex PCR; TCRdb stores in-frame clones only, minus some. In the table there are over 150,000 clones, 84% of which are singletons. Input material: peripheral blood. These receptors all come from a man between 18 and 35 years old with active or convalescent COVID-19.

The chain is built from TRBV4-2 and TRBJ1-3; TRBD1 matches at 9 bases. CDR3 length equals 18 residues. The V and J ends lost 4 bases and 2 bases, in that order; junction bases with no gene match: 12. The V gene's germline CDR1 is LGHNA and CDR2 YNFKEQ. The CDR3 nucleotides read TGTGCCAGCAGCCCACAGAGCCTACAGGGGGCGACTGGAAACACCATATATTTT. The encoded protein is CASSPQSLQGATGNTIYF.

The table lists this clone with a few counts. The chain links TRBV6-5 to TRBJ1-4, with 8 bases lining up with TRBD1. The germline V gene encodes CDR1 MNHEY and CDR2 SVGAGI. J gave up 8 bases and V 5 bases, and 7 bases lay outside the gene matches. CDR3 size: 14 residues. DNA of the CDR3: TGTGCCAGCAGTCACCCGGGACAGGAGGAAAAACTGTTTTTT. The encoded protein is CASSHPGQEEKLFF.

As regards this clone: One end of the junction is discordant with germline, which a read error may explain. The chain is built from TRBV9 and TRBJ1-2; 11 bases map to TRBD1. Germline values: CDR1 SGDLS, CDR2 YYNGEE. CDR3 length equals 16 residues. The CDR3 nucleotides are TGTGCCAGCAGTGTAGGGACAGGGGGAGCTAACTATGGCTACACCTTC. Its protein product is CASSVGTGGANYGYTF.

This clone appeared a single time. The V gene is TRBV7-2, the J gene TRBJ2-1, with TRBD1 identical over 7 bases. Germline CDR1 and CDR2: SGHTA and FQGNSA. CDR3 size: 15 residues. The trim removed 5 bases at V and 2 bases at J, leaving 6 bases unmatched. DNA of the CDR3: TGTGCCAGCAGCCGCCCCGGGACAGCCTACAATGAGCAGTTCTTC. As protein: CASSRPGTAYNEQFF.

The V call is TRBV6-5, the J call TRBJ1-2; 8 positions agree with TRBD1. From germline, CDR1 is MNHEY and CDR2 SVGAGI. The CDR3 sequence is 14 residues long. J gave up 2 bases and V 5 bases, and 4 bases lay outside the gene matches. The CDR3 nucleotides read TGTGCCAGCAGTAGGACAGGGTGGAACTATGGCTACACCTTC. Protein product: CASSRTGWNYGYTF.

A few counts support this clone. The CDR3 loop reads CASSLEGRGTDTQYF. For the CDR3, the DNA is TGTGCCAGCAGCTTGGAAGGACGGGGAACAGATACGCAGTATTTT. The J gene is TRBJ2-3, the V gene TRBV7-2, with TRBD2 as a possible D gene (5 bases). CDR1 and CDR2 from the germline V gene are SGHTA and FQGNSA. This CDR3 region has 15 residues. Deletions cut 3 bases from V and 3 bases from J, with 13 bases between.

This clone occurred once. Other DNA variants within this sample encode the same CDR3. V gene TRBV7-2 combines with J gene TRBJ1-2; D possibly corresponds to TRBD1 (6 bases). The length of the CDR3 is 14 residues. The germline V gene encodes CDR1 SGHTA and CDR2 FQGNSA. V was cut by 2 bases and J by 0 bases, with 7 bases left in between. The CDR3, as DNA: TGTGCCAGCAGCTTAACAGGGACTAACTATGGCTACACCTTC. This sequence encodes CASSLTGTNYGYTF.

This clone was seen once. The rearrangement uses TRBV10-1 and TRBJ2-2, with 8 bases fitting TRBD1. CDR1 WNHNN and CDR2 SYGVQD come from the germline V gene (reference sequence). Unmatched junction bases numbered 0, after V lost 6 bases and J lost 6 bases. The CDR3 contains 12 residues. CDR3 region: CASRQGAGELFF. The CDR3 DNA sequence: TGCGCCAGCAGACAGGGGGCCGGGGAGCTGTTTTTT.

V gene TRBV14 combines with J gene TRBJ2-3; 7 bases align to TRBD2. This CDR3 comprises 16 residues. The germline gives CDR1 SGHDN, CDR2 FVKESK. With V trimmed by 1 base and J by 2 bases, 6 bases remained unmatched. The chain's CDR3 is CASSQGRGEYTDTQYF. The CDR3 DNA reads TGTGCCAGCAGCCAAGGTCGGGGGGAGTACACAGATACGCAGTATTTT.

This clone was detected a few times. CDR3 sequence reads: CATGQGKGSPLHF. Here the CDR3 DNA reads TGTGCGACGGGACAGGGGAAAGGCTCACCCCTCCACTTT. This rearrangement joins TRBV19 to TRBJ1-6; 10 nucleotides line up with TRBD1. The germline gives CDR1 LNHDA, CDR2 SQIVND (reference sequence). The CDR3 length is 13 residues.

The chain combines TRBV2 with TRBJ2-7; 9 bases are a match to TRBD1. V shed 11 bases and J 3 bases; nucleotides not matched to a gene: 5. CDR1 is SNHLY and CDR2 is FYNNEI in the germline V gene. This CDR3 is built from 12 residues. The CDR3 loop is CAEGTGNYEQYF. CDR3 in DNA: TGTGCCGAGGGGACAGGGAACTACGAGCAGTACTTC. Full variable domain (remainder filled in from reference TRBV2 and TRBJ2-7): EPEVTQTPSHQVTQMGQEVILRCVPISNHLYFYWYRQILGQKVEFLVSFYNNEISEKSEIFDDQFSVERPDGSNFTLKIRSTKLEDSAMYFCAEGTGNYEQYFGPGTRLTVT.

The CDR3: CSASPGFGYTF. The DNA for the CDR3 is TGCAGTGCTAGCCCAGGGTTTGGCTACACCTTC. V is TRBV20-1 and J is TRBJ1-2, with a tentative D call TRBD1 (5 bases). V lost 3 bases and J lost 7, with 9 bases in between. This CDR3 has 11 amino acids. Per the germline V gene, CDR1 is DFQATT and CDR2 is SNEGSKA (reference sequence).

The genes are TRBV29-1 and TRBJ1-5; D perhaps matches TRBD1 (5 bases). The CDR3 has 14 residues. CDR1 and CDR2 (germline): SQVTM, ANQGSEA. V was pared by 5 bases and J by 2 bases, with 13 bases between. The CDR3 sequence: CSVQQGAGNQPQHF. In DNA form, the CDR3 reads TGCAGCGTTCAGCAAGGGGCAGGCAATCAGCCCCAGCATTTT.

DNA of the CDR3: TGTGCCAGCCGACAGACTGAAGCTTTCTTT. Residues: CASRQTEAFF. The chain uses TRBV5-8 and TRBJ1-1; D might be TRBD1 (5 bases). V lost 7 bases to trimming and J lost 5 bases, with 6 bases between them. CDR1 and CDR2 from the germline V gene are SGHTS and YDEGEE. This CDR3 spans 10 amino acids.

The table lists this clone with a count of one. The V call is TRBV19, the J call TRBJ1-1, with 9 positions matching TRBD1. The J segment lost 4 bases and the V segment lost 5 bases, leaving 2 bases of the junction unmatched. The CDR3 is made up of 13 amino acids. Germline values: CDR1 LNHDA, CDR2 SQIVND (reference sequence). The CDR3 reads CASSSTGGTEAFF. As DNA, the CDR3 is TGTGCCAGTAGTTCGACAGGGGGCACTGAAGCTTTCTTT. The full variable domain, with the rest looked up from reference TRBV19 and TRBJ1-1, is DGGITQSPKYLFRKEGQNVTLSCEQNLNHDAMYWYRQDPGQGLRLIYYSQIVNDFQKGDIAEGYSVSREKKESFPLTVTSAQKNPTAFYLCASSSTGGTEAFFGQGTRLTVV.

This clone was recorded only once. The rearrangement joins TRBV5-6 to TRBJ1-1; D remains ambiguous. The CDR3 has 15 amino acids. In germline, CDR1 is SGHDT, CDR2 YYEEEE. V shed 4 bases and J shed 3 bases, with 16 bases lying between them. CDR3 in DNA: TGTGCCAGCAGCCGAGGGCTTGGTCAGGACACTGAAGCTTTCTTT. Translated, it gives CASSRGLGQDTEAFF.

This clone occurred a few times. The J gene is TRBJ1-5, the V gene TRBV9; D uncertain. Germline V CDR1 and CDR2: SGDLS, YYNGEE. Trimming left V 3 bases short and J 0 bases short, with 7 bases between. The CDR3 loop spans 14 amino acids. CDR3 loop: CASSAGVSNQPQHF. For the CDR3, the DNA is TGTGCCAGCAGCGCCGGAGTTAGCAATCAGCCCCAGCATTTT.

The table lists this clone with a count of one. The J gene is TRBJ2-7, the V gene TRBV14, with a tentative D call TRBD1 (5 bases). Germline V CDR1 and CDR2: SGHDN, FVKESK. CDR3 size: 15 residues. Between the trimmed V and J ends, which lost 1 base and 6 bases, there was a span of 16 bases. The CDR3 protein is CASSQVTGAPSEQYF. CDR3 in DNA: TGTGCCAGCAGCCAAGTCACTGGGGCCCCAAGCGAGCAGTACTTC.

CDR3 nucleotide sequence: TGTGCCAGTAGACTGACAGGTGCAACTAATGAAAAACTGTTTTTT. Protein product: CASRLTGATNEKLFF. The rearrangement uses TRBV19 and TRBJ1-4, with TRBD1 as a possible D gene (6 bases). V was clipped by 6 bases and J by 0 bases, with 11 bases between them. The CDR3 has 15 residues. Germline V gene data show CDR1 as LNHDA and CDR2 as SQIVND (reference sequence).

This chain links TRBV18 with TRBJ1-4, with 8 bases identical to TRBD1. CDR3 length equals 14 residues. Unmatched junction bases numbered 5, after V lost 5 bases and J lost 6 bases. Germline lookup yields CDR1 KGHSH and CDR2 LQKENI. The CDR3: CASSSDRDDEKLFF. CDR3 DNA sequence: TGTGCCAGCTCATCGGACAGGGATGATGAAAAACTGTTTTTT. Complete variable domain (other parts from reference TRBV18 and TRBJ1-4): NAGVMQNPRHLVRRRGQEARLRCSPMKGHSHVYWYRQLPEEGLKFMVYLQKENIIDESGMPKERFSAEFPKEGPSILRIQQVVRGDSAAYFCASSSDRDDEKLFFGSGTQLSVL.

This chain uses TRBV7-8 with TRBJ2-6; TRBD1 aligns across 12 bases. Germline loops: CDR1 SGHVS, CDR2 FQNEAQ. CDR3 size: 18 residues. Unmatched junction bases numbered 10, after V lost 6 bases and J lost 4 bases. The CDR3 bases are TGTGCCAGCAGATCACCGGGACAGGGGGCCACGGGGGCCAACGTCCTGACTTTC. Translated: CASRSPGQGATGANVLTF.

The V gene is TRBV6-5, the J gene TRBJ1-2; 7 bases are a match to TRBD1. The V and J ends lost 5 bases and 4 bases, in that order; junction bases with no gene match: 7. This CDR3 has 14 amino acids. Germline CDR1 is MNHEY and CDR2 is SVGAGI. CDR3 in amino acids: CASSRDSRSYGYTF. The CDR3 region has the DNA TGTGCCAGCAGTCGGGACAGCCGATCCTATGGCTACACCTTC.

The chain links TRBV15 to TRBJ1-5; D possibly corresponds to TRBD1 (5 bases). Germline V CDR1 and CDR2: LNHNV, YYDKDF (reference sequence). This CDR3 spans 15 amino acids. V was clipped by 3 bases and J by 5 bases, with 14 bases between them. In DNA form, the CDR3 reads TGTGCCACCAGCAGGGCAGGGATTGTGGATCAGCCCCAGCATTTT. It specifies CATSRAGIVDQPQHF.

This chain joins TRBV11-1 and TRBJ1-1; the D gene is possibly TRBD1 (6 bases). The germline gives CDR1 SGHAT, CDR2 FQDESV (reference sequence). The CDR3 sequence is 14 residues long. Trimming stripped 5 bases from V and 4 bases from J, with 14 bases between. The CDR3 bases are TGTGCCAGCAGCCCCTGGGAGGGGGGCACTGAAGCTTTCTTT. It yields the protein CASSPWEGGTEAFF.

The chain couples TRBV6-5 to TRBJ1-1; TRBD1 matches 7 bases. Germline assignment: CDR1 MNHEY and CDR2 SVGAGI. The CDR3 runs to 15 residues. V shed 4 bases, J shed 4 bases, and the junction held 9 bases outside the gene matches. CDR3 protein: CASSFPTGFGTEAFF. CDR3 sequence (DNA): TGTGCCAGCAGTTTCCCGACAGGGTTTGGCACTGAAGCTTTCTTT.

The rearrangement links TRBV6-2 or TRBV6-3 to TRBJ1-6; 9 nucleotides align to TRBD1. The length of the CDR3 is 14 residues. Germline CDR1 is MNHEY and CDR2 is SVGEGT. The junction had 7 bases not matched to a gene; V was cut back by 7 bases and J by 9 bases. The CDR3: CASTPTGGISPLHF. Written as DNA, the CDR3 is TGTGCCAGCACCCCGACAGGGGGTATTTCACCCCTCCACTTT.

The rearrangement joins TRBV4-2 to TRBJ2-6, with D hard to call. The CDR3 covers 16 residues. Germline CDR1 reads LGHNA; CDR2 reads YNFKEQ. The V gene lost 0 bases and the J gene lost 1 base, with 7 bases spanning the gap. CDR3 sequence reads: CASSQEVGSGANVLTF. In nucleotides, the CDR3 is TGTGCCAGCAGCCAAGAGGTCGGGTCTGGGGCCAACGTCCTGACTTTC.

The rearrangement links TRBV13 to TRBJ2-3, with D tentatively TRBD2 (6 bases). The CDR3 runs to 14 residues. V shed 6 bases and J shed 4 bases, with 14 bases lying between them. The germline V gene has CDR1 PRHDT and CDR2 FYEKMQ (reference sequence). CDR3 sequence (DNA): TGTGCCAGCAGTCTCCCAGGGAGGCCAGATACGCAGTATTTT. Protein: CASSLPGRPDTQYF.

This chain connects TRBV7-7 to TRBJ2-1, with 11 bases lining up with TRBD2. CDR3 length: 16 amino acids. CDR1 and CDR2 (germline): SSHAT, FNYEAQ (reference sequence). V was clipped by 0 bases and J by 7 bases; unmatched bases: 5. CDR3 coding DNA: TGTGCCAGCAGCTTAGCTCTTAGCGGGGGGGCGAATGAGCAGTTCTTC. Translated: CASSLALSGGANEQFF. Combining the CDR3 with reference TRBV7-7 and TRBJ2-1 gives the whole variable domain GAGVSQSPRYKVTKRGQDVTLRCDPISSHATLYWYQQALGQGPEFLTYFNYEAQPDKSGLPSDRFSAERPEGSISTLTIQRTEQRDSAMYRCASSLALSGGANEQFFGPGTRLTVL.

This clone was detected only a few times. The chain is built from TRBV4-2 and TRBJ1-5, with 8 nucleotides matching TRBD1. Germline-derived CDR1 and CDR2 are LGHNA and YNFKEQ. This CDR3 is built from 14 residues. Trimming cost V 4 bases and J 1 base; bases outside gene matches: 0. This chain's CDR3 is CASSRQGSNQPQHF. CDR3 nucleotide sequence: TGTGCCAGCAGCCGACAGGGGAGCAATCAGCCCCAGCATTTT.